These 18 T cell receptor beta chains were sequenced from one sample in a study of human T cells and chemical hapten exposure. Time point of the sample: pre-sensitization, week 0. The treatment denotes: therapeutic diphenylcyclopropenone sensitization with weekly scalp DPC. TCRdb redid the calling of the RACE reads with MiXCR, one entry per CDR3 protein. The data show 100,000 to 150,000 distinct CDR3 sequences, roughly 14% seen once. The sample in question was whole blood, obtained in connection with sensitization to the hapten diphenylcyclopropenone (DPC). These receptors all come from a woman between 18 and 30 years old with alopecia areata. Some clones in this sample may be carry-over from other donors' samples.

This clonotype occurred many times. This chain links TRBV7-9 with TRBJ1-2; D not resolved. The CDR3 contains 13 residues. V was shortened by 3 bases and J by 3 bases, with 8 bases between the two germline ends. Germline-derived CDR1 and CDR2 are SEHNR and FQNEAQ (reference sequence). The CDR3 DNA sequence: TGTGCCAGCAGCTTCAACACTTACTATGGCTACACCTTC. Translation gives CASSFNTYYGYTF.

The sample holds many counts of this clonotype. The rearrangement uses TRBV5-5 and TRBJ2-3, with D perhaps TRBD1 or TRBD2 (6 bases each). Per the germline V gene, CDR1 is SGHKS and CDR2 is YYEKEE (reference sequence). V lost 0 bases to trimming and J lost 9 bases, with 14 bases between them. The CDR3 runs to 14 residues. CDR3 region: CASSLDGGPGTQYF. CDR3 sequence (DNA): TGTGCCAGCAGCTTGGACGGGGGCCCAGGGACGCAGTATTTT.

This clonotype was seen many times. This chain uses TRBV6-2 or TRBV6-3 with TRBJ1-1; 7 bases map to TRBD1. The germline V gene encodes CDR1 MNHEY and CDR2 SVGEGT. V shed 0 bases, J shed 11 bases, and the junction held 3 bases outside the gene matches. The CDR3 extends over 12 amino acids. This chain's CDR3 is CASSYSGTAAFF. For the CDR3, the DNA is TGTGCCAGCAGTTACTCTGGGACAGCGGCTTTCTTT.

A few counts support this clonotype. V usage is TRBV11-2 and J usage is TRBJ1-2, with TRBD1 matching over 7 bases. The V segment lost 5 bases and the J segment 7 bases; nucleotides outside the gene matches: 13. The CDR3 runs 15 residues. Germline V gene sequence: CDR1 SGHAT, CDR2 FQNNGV. CDR3 loop: CASSLERQGGTGYTF. CDR3 in DNA: TGTGCCAGCAGCCTCGAACGACAGGGAGGAACTGGCTACACCTTC.

The table lists this clonotype with many counts. This chain links TRBV27 with TRBJ2-7; D possibly uses TRBD1 or TRBD2 (5 bases each). The CDR3 contains 14 residues. CDR1 is MNHEY, CDR2 SMNVEV, per germline (reference sequence). Trimming pared 6 bases from V and 3 bases from J, leaving 15 bases between. The CDR3 sequence is CASSKRDRFYEQYF. CDR3 nucleotides: TGTGCCAGCAGCAAACGGGACCGATTCTACGAGCAGTACTTC.

V gene TRBV27 combines with J gene TRBJ2-3; D unclear. The CDR3 is made up of 13 amino acids. V lost 8 bases, J lost 2 bases, and 11 bases lay in between. In germline, CDR1 is MNHEY, CDR2 SMNVEV (reference sequence). The CDR3 coding sequence is TGTGCCAGCTCATATAGCCCCACAGATACGCAGTATTTT. It translates to CASSYSPTDTQYF.

This CDR3 is CSARVLDQETQYF. In DNA form, the CDR3 reads TGCAGTGCTAGAGTATTGGACCAAGAGACCCAGTACTTC. This chain connects TRBV20-1 to TRBJ2-5; D unresolved. Trimming took off 1 base at V and 0 bases at J, with 6 bases between the two ends. Germline V gene sequence: CDR1 DFQATT, CDR2 SNEGSKA (reference sequence). The CDR3 is 13 residues long.

This clonotype was observed a few times. This chain connects TRBV3-1 to TRBJ1-6, with D possibly being TRBD1 (6 bases). Between the trimmed V and J ends, which lost 1 base and 7 bases, there was a span of 17 bases. The CDR3 totals 17 residues. The germline V gene has CDR1 LGHDT and CDR2 YNNKEL (reference sequence). The chain's CDR3 is CASSQAPQGRGNSPLHF. The CDR3 DNA follows: TGTGCCAGCAGCCAAGCCCCACAGGGAAGGGGAAATTCACCCCTCCACTTT. Variable domain in full (rest from reference TRBV3-1 and TRBJ1-6): DTAVSQTPKYLVTQMGNDKSIKCEQNLGHDTMYWYKQDSKKFLKIMFSYNNKELIINETVPNRFSPKSPDKAHLNLHINSLELGDSAVYFCASSQAPQGRGNSPLHFGNGTRLTVT.

V is TRBV18 and J is TRBJ2-1, with 12 positions matching TRBD2. CDR1 and CDR2 (germline): KGHSH, LQKENI. J gave up 0 bases and V 2 bases, and 14 bases lay outside the gene matches. This CDR3 is built from 21 residues. Written as DNA, the CDR3 is TGTGCCAGCTCACCAGCAGCAAAGAGACTAGCGGGGGCCAGCTCCTACAATGAGCAGTTCTTC. Amino acid sequence: CASSPAAKRLAGASSYNEQFF.

The gene calls are TRBV28 and TRBJ1-1; D remains unclear. Per germline, CDR1 MDHEN and CDR2 SYDVKM. This CDR3 region has 13 residues. Trimming removed 3 bases from V and 6 bases from J, with 11 bases in between. The CDR3 nucleotides are TGTGCCAGCAGTTTGGACGGCAGGTCTGAAGCTTTCTTT. Translated, it gives CASSLDGRSEAFF.

This clonotype showed up just a few times. J is TRBJ1-3 and V is TRBV18; 7 bases fit TRBD1. V was clipped by 4 bases and J by 2 bases; unmatched bases: 2. The CDR3 has 14 residues. The germline V gene encodes CDR1 KGHSH and CDR2 LQKENI. CDR3 in amino acids: CASSLQGAGNTIYF. For the CDR3, the DNA is TGTGCCAGCTCACTCCAGGGGGCTGGAAACACCATATATTTT.

On this clonotype: The junction does not match germline at one end; this may be a read error. The chain combines TRBV6-6 with TRBJ2-2; the match to TRBD1 covers 8 bases. This CDR3 contains 18 residues. CDR1 is MNHNY, CDR2 SVGAGI, per germline (reference sequence). CDR3 region: CASSYYYLDRANTGELFF. Here the CDR3 DNA reads TGTGCCAGCAGCTACTATTACCTGGACAGGGCGAACACCGGGGAGCTGTTTTTT.

The J gene is TRBJ2-1, the V gene TRBV11-2, with 7 bases matching TRBD2. The CDR3 spans 15 residues. From germline, CDR1 is SGHAT and CDR2 FQNNGV. J gave up 10 bases and V 5 bases, and 14 bases lay outside the gene matches. This CDR3 reads CASSHRLAGGEEQFF. In nucleotides, the CDR3 is TGTGCCAGCAGCCACCGACTAGCTGGCGGTGAGGAGCAGTTCTTC.

At least ten counts were recorded for this clonotype. V usage is TRBV12-3 or TRBV12-4 and J usage is TRBJ1-2; D call uncertain. The V end was cut by 5 bases, the J end by 4 bases, with 11 bases between. The CDR3 runs 13 residues. The CDR3 is CASSLDASYGYTF. The CDR3 DNA reads TGTGCCAGCAGTCTGGACGCCAGCTATGGCTACACCTTC.

This clonotype was found many times. V usage is TRBV6-6 and J usage is TRBJ1-6, with D maybe TRBD1 (6 bases). CDR3 size: 14 residues. Looked up from germline, CDR1 is MNHNY and CDR2 is SVGAGI (reference sequence). With 7 bases removed from V and 9 bases from J, the gap between germline ends came to 16 bases. The CDR3 protein is CASIEAGDGSPLHF. In nucleotides, the CDR3 is TGTGCCAGCATCGAAGCAGGGGACGGTTCACCCCTCCACTTT.

This sequence joins TRBV20-1 and TRBJ1-3; D uncertain. The CDR3 is made up of 13 amino acids. With 1 base removed from V and 0 bases from J, the gap between germline ends came to 4 bases. CDR1 is DFQATT and CDR2 is SNEGSKA in the germline V gene (reference sequence). The CDR3 region is CSARVRSGNTIYF. The CDR3 DNA reads as TGCAGTGCTAGAGTCCGCTCTGGAAACACCATATATTTT.

This chain connects TRBV25-1 to TRBJ1-6, with a tentative D call TRBD1 (5 bases). The germline gives CDR1 MGHDK, CDR2 SYGVNS. CDR3 length: 15 amino acids. V gave up 3 bases and J gave up 7 bases, with 13 bases separating them. CDR3 DNA: TGTGCCAGCAGTGAGACGGGACTTCTCAATTCACCCCTCCACTTT. It encodes CASSETGLLNSPLHF.

J is TRBJ2-7 and V is TRBV3-1, with 12 positions matching TRBD1. The germline V gene encodes CDR1 LGHDT and CDR2 YNNKEL (reference sequence). V gave up 4 bases and J gave up 5 bases; unmatched junction bases: 6. This CDR3 spans 15 amino acids. CDR3 in DNA: TGTGCCAGCAGCCCACCGGGACAGGGGGCCCACGAGCAGTACTTC. Translated: CASSPPGQGAHEQYF.